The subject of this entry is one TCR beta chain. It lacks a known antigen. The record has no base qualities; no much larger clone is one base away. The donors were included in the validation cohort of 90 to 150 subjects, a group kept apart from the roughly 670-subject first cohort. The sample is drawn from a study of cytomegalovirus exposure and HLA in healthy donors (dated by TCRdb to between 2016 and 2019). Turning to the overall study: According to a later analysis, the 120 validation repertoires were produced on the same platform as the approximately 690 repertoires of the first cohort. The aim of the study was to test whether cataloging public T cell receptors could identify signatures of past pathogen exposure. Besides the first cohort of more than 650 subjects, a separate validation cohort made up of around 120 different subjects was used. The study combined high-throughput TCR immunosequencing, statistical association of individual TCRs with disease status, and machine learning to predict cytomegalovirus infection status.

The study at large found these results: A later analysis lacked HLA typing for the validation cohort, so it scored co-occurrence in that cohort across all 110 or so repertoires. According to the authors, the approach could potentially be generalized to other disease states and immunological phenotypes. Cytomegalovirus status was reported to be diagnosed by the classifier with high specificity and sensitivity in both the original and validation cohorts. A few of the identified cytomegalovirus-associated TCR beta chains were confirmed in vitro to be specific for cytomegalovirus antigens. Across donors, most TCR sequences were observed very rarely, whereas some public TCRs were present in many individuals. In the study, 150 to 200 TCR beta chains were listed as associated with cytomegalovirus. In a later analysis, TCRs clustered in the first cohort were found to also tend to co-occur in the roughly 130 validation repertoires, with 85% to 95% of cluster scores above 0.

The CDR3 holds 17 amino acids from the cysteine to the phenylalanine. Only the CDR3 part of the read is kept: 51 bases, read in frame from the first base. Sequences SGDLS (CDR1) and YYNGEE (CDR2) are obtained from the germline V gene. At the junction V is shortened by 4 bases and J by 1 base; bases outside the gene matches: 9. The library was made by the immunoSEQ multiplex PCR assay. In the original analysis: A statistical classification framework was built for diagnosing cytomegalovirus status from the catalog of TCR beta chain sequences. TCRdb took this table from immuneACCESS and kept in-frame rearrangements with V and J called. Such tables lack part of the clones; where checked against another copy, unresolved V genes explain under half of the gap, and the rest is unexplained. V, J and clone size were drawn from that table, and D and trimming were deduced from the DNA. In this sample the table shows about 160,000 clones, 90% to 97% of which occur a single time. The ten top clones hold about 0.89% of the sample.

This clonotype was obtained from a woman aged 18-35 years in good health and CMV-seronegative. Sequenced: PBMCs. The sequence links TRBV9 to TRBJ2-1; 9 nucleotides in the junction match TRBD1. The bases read TGTGCCAGCAGCCCCTACTCTGGGACAGGGTCCTACAATGAGCAGTTCTTC. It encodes CASSPYSGTGSYNEQFF.